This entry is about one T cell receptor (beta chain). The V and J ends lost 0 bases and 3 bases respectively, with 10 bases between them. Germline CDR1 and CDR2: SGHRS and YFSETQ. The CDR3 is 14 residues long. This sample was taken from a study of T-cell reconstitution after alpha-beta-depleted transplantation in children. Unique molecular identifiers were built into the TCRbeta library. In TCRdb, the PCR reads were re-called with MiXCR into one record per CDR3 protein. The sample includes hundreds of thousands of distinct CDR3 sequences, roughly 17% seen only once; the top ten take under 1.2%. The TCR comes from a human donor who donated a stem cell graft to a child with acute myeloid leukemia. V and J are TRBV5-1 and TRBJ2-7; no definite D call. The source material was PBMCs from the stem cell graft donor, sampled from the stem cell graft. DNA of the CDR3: TGCGCCAGCAGCTTGGGAGGAGAGAACTACGAGCAGTACGTC. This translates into CASSLGGENYEQYV.